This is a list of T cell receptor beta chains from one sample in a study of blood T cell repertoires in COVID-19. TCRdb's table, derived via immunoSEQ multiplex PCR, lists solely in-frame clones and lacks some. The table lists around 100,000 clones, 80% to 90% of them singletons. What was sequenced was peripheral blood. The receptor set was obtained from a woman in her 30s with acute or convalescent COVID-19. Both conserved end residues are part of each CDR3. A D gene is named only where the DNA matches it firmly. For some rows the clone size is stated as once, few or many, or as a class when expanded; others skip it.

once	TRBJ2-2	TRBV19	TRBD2	TGTGCCAGTAGGGCAAGCGGGAGCGACACCGGGGAGCTGTTTTTT	CASRASGSDTGELFF
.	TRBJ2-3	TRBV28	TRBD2	TGTGCCAGCAGACCAGCGGGGGGCACAGATACGCAGTATTTT	CASRPAGGTDTQYF
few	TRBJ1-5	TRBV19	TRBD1	TGTGCCAGTAGTAACCGATGGGGACAGGGACATCAGCCCCAGCATTTT	CASSNRWGQGHQPQHF
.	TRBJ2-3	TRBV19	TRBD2	TGTGCCAGTAGTGGAGCGGGGGCCCAAGATACGCAGTATTTT	CASSGAGAQDTQYF
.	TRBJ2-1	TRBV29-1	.	TGCAGCGTTCATCCGGGTCTACCCTACAATGAGCAGTTCTTC	CSVHPGLPYNEQFF
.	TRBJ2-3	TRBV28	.	TGTGCCAGCAGTTTACACAGCCCAGATACGCAGTATTTT	CASSLHSPDTQYF
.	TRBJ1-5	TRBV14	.	TGTGCCAGCAGCCAGCATGACCTACTAAAGGGGGGGAGTCAGCCCCAGCATTTT	CASSQHDLLKGGSQPQHF
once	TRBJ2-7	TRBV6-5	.	TGTGCCATTCAGGGGCTCTACGAGCAGTACTTC	CAIQGLYEQYF
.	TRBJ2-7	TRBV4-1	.	TGCGCCAGCAGTCCAGGGGACTACGAGCAGTACTTC	CASSPGDYEQYF
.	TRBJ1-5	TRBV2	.	TGTGCCAGCAGTGAAGCGCTTGAGGTACCCCAGCATTTT	CASSEALEVPQHF
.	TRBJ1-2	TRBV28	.	TGTGCCAGCAGCCCTGGATCGACCCGAGGTGGCTACACCTTC	CASSPGSTRGGYTF